This entry lists 27 T cell receptor beta chains sequenced from one sample in a study of cytomegalovirus exposure and HLA in healthy donors. Repertoires were generated with immunoSEQ multiplex PCR, while TCRdb's copy carries only in-frame clones and drops some. The data show tens of thousands of clones, with over 85% seen just once and 3% to 4.5% held by the top ten. Sequenced: PBMCs. The receptors stem from a woman between 18 and 29 years old in good health and CMV-seropositive.

The J gene is TRBJ2-7, the V gene TRBV19; 7 bases fit TRBD1. Germline V gives CDR1 LNHDA, CDR2 SQIVND (reference sequence). V shed 6 bases and J 0 bases; nucleotides not matched to a gene: 5. The CDR3 totals 14 residues. The CDR3 nucleotides read TGTGCCAGTAGCACAAGGGACAGCTCCTACGAGCAGTACTTC. This encodes CASSTRDSSYEQYF.

The chain uses TRBV5-4 and TRBJ2-5; D not certain. V lost 1 base and J 2 bases, leaving 6 bases between the germline ends. The CDR3 is 13 residues long. The germline gives CDR1 SGHNT, CDR2 YYREEE (reference sequence). The CDR3 region is CASSLITQETQYF. As DNA, the CDR3 is TGTGCCAGCAGCTTGATCACACAAGAGACCCAGTACTTC.

The rearrangement links TRBV11-2 to TRBJ1-5; TRBD1 matches at 9 bases. This CDR3 has 16 residues. The germline V gene encodes CDR1 SGHAT and CDR2 FQNNGV. V was clipped by 1 base and J by 1 base; unmatched bases: 2. The CDR3 DNA reads TGTGCCAGCAGCTTAGCGGGGACAGGGAGCAATCAGCCCCAGCATTTT. Its protein product is CASSLAGTGSNQPQHF.

The J gene is TRBJ2-7, the V gene TRBV9, with 10 bases lining up with TRBD2. The length of the CDR3 is 16 residues. Germline CDR1 is SGDLS and CDR2 is YYNGEE. J lost 0 bases, V lost 3 bases, and 6 bases had no gene match. The CDR3 sequence is CASSGPAGGTSYEQYF. DNA for the CDR3: TGTGCCAGCAGCGGACCAGCGGGAGGGACCTCCTACGAGCAGTACTTC.

This chain joins TRBV25-1 and TRBJ1-1, with 11 bases aligning to TRBD1. J was trimmed by 0 bases and V by 3 bases; bases with no gene match: 3. Looked up from germline, CDR1 is MGHDK and CDR2 is SYGVNS. The CDR3 sequence is 16 residues long. CDR3 DNA: TGTGCCAGCAGTGACGGGACAGGGGGTGTGAACACTGAAGCTTTCTTT. Amino acids: CASSDGTGGVNTEAFF.

V is TRBV5-1 and J is TRBJ2-1; D possibly corresponds to TRBD2 (7 bases). Germline V gives CDR1 SGHRS, CDR2 YFSETQ. The CDR3 sequence is 15 residues long. V was clipped by 4 bases and J by 1 base, with 12 bases between them. CDR3 sequence reads: CASSAAGASYNEQFF. As DNA, the CDR3 is TGCGCCAGCAGCGCGGCGGGGGCGTCCTACAATGAGCAGTTCTTC.

This clone was picked up many times. This sequence joins TRBV5-5 and TRBJ2-7; the D gene is possibly TRBD2 (6 bases). This CDR3 has 15 amino acids. The V and J ends lost 4 bases and 2 bases respectively, with 16 bases between them. Germline V lookup: CDR1 SGHKS, CDR2 YYEKEE (reference sequence). The CDR3 reads CASSPQVGGAYEQYF. The CDR3, as DNA: TGTGCCAGCAGCCCTCAGGTCGGGGGAGCCTACGAGCAGTACTTC.

V gene TRBV7-9 combines with J gene TRBJ2-7; D gene ambiguous. Germline CDR1 reads SEHNR; CDR2 reads FQNEAQ (reference sequence). V was cut by 1 base and J by 2 bases, with 9 bases left in between. The CDR3 totals 14 residues. In DNA, the CDR3 is TGTGCCAGCAGCTTAGGAGAACGCCCCTACGAGCAGTACTTC. Residues: CASSLGERPYEQYF.

The chain carries TRBV6-5 and TRBJ2-1; TRBD2 agrees at 9 bases. Trimming removed 4 bases from V and 2 bases from J; junction bases left unmatched: 3. The germline CDR1 and CDR2 sequences are MNHEY and SVGAGI. This CDR3 contains 15 residues. CDR3 sequence (DNA): TGTGCCAGCAGTTTAGCGGGGGAAGCCTACAATGAGCAGTTCTTC. It translates to CASSLAGEAYNEQFF.

The V call is TRBV4-2, the J call TRBJ2-3; 9 bases map to TRBD2. The CDR3 spans 22 residues. V was pared by 0 bases and J by 0 bases, with 19 bases of the junction left unmatched. Germline V gene data show CDR1 as LGHNA and CDR2 as YNFKEQ. CDR3 protein: CASSQDPLRTWLAGSSTDTQYF. The CDR3 DNA follows: TGTGCCAGCAGCCAAGATCCGTTAAGAACGTGGCTAGCGGGAAGTAGCACAGATACGCAGTATTTT.

The rearrangement joins TRBV5-1 to TRBJ2-1; 15 bases align to TRBD2. Trimming at V came to 4 bases and at J to 3 bases, leaving 11 bases not matched to a gene. Per germline, CDR1 SGHRS and CDR2 YFSETQ. This CDR3 has 19 residues. CDR3 region: CASSLLGLAGGTNYNEQFF. DNA of the CDR3: TGCGCCAGCAGCCTCCTGGGACTAGCGGGGGGTACTAACTACAATGAGCAGTTCTTC.

The genes are TRBV4-1 and TRBJ2-5; D not resolved. The CDR3 is 15 amino acids. The ends were cut back, 2 bases at V and 2 bases at J, with 12 bases in the middle. The V gene's germline CDR1 is MGHRA and CDR2 YSYEKL. CDR3 DNA sequence: TGCGCCAGCAGCCAACTTCAAAGCCCGCAAGAGACCCAGTACTTC. It encodes CASSQLQSPQETQYF.

The chain uses TRBV2 and TRBJ1-5, with 12 bases matching TRBD1. The CDR3 runs to 15 residues. Germline-derived CDR1 and CDR2 are SNHLY and FYNNEI. After removal of 3 bases from V and 6 bases from J, the junction contained 3 bases not matched to a gene. CDR3 DNA sequence: TGTGCCAGCAGTGATGGGACAGGGGGCGGTCAGCCCCAGCATTTT. Translated: CASSDGTGGGQPQHF. The variable domain in full, completed from reference TRBV2 and TRBJ1-5, reads EPEVTQTPSHQVTQMGQEVILRCVPISNHLYFYWYRQILGQKVEFLVSFYNNEISEKSEIFDDQFSVERPDGSNFTLKIRSTKLEDSAMYFCASSDGTGGGQPQHFGDGTRLSIL.

The V call is TRBV19, the J call TRBJ2-3; a weak D match, TRBD2 (5 bases). Germline CDR1 is LNHDA and CDR2 is SQIVND (reference sequence). The V end was cut by 1 base, the J end by 4 bases, with 12 bases between. CDR3 length: 15 amino acids. In nucleotides, the CDR3 is TGTGCCAGTAGTATAGGTCAAGCGGTCCCAGATACGCAGTATTTT. Translated: CASSIGQAVPDTQYF.

J is TRBJ2-1 and V is TRBV10-3; D uncertain. This CDR3 spans 13 amino acids. With 5 bases removed from V and 10 bases from J, the gap between germline ends came to 15 bases. CDR1 is ENHRY and CDR2 is SYGVKD in the germline V gene. DNA for the CDR3: TGTGCCATCAGTCAGAACTTAGAGAGGGAGCAGTTCTTC. Protein: CAISQNLEREQFF.

The chain combines TRBV30 with TRBJ2-1, with D unresolved. From germline, CDR1 is GTSNPN and CDR2 SVGIG (reference sequence). V was trimmed by 1 base and J by 6 bases, leaving 7 bases between them. The length of the CDR3 is 12 residues. The CDR3: CAWSDSINEQFF. In DNA, the CDR3 is TGTGCCTGGAGTGACTCCATCAATGAGCAGTTCTTC.

This clone has just one count. The V gene is TRBV11-2, the J gene TRBJ2-7; a weak D match, TRBD2 (6 bases). The CDR3 consists of 14 residues. With 9 bases removed from V and 3 bases from J, the gap between germline ends came to 18 bases. Germline assignment: CDR1 SGHAT and CDR2 FQNNGV. CDR3 DNA sequence: TGTGCCAGTAAAAGGGGCGGGACGGGCTACGAGCAGTACTTC. This encodes CASKRGGTGYEQYF.

The V and J genes are TRBV15 and TRBJ2-6, with 9 bases lining up with TRBD1. CDR1 and CDR2 from the germline V gene are LNHNV and YYDKDF (reference sequence). The trim removed 3 bases at V and 0 bases at J, leaving 12 bases unmatched. The CDR3 runs to 20 residues. CDR3 nucleotides: TGTGCCACCAGCAGCTCAACCGACAGGGGGGCACTCTCTGGGGCCAACGTCCTGACTTTC. Amino acids: CATSSSTDRGALSGANVLTF.

The chain joins TRBV28 to TRBJ2-7, with D maybe TRBD2 (6 bases). The V gene lost 3 bases and the J gene lost 1 base, with 13 bases spanning the gap. The germline V gene encodes CDR1 MDHEN and CDR2 SYDVKM. The CDR3 length is 15 residues. The CDR3: CASSFGGSGSYEQYF. DNA of the CDR3: TGTGCCAGCAGTTTCGGAGGGAGTGGGTCCTACGAGCAGTACTTC.

The chain combines TRBV6-5 with TRBJ1-2; TRBD1 agrees at 10 bases. The V segment lost 5 bases and the J segment 2 bases; nucleotides outside the gene matches: 2. This CDR3 is 14 amino acids long. Germline CDR1 reads MNHEY; CDR2 reads SVGAGI. CDR3 loop: CASSGGQGNYGYTF. CDR3 nucleotides: TGTGCCAGCAGTGGGGGACAGGGGAACTATGGCTACACCTTC.

The genes are TRBV29-1 and TRBJ2-7; D ambiguous. The ends were cut back, 4 bases at V and 2 bases at J, with 15 bases in the middle. CDR1 SQVTM and CDR2 ANQGSEA come from the germline V gene. The length of the CDR3 is 14 residues. In DNA, the CDR3 is TGCAGCGTTGGAGTATTGAGGAGAACCTACGAGCAGTACTTC. This codes for CSVGVLRRTYEQYF.

The rearrangement uses TRBV10-2 and TRBJ1-1; D is uncertain. This CDR3 is built from 16 residues. V lost 0 bases, J lost 4 bases, and 15 bases lay in between. Germline CDR1 WSHSY, CDR2 SAAADI. CDR3 residues: CASSESRHPLSTEAFF. The CDR3 DNA reads as TGCGCCAGCAGTGAGTCACGTCACCCCTTGAGCACTGAAGCTTTCTTT.

This rearrangement joins TRBV6-6 to TRBJ1-4; 9 nucleotides match TRBD1. Germline assignment: CDR1 MNHNY and CDR2 SVGAGI (reference sequence). J gave up 7 bases and V 7 bases, and 7 bases lay outside the gene matches. The CDR3 runs 14 residues. The CDR3 region is CASTTQGAGEKLFF. Written as DNA, the CDR3 is TGTGCCAGCACTACACAGGGGGCGGGTGAAAAACTGTTTTTT.

The genes are TRBV11-2 and TRBJ2-1; the D gene is possibly TRBD1 (6 bases). There are 17 residues in the CDR3. The germline CDR1 and CDR2 sequences are SGHAT and FQNNGV. The V end was cut by 5 bases, the J end by 0 bases, with 17 bases between. The CDR3 nucleotides are TGTGCCAGCAGCCCAGGGGCGGGTGTGAGCTCCTACAATGAGCAGTTCTTC. Translating it yields CASSPGAGVSSYNEQFF. Complete variable domain (other parts from reference TRBV11-2 and TRBJ2-1): EAGVAQSPRYKIIEKRQSVAFWCNPISGHATLYWYQQILGQGPKLLIQFQNNGVVDDSQLPKDRFSAERLKGVDSTLKIQPAKLEDSAVYLCASSPGAGVSSYNEQFFGPGTRLTVL.

This sequence joins TRBV29-1 and TRBJ2-1; tentatively, D is TRBD2 (5 bases). The CDR3 has 12 amino acids. Trimming took 2 bases from V and 8 from J, leaving 10 bases between them. Germline loops: CDR1 SQVTM, CDR2 ANQGSEA. The CDR3 sequence: CSVENFSDEQFF. CDR3 coding DNA: TGCAGCGTTGAAAATTTTAGCGATGAGCAGTTCTTC.

The chain uses TRBV7-8 and TRBJ2-7; 16 positions agree with TRBD2. This CDR3 has 19 amino acids. V lost 5 bases to trimming and J lost 4 bases; unmatched junction nucleotides: 14. Germline V gene data show CDR1 as SGHVS and CDR2 as FQNEAQ. The CDR3 nucleotides read TGTGCCAGCAGCATCCCTGGGACTAGCGGGGGGGCCGACGAGTACGAGCAGTACTTC. It specifies CASSIPGTSGGADEYEQYF.

This clone occurred once. The rearrangement joins TRBV5-5 to TRBJ1-2; D is unclear. V lost 0 bases, J lost 4 bases, and 13 bases lay in between. This CDR3 is 15 amino acids long. Germline lookup yields CDR1 SGHKS and CDR2 YYEKEE (reference sequence). CDR3 DNA sequence: TGTGCCAGCAGCTTGGGTGGAGGGCAGAGCTATGGCTACACCTTC. The encoded protein is CASSLGGGQSYGYTF.